This is a list of T cell receptor beta chains from one sample in a study of post-analysis software for immune sequencing data. In TCRdb, the PCR reads were re-called with MiXCR into one record per CDR3 protein. The sample holds fewer than 700,000 distinct CDR3 sequences; 44% are singletons and the top ten take 1.5% to 2%. Sequencing was carried out using blood. These receptors all come from a girl between 10 and 17 years old with multiple sclerosis. Both conserved end residues are part of each CDR3. Each record gives: V gene, J gene, D gene, clone size, CDR3 protein, CDR3 DNA. A D gene is named only where the DNA matches it firmly. Clone size is not always given. Where it is, it says once, few, many or a class for expanded clones.

v_call: TRBV12-3/TRBV12-4
j_call: TRBJ2-5
d_call: TRBD1
clone_size: .
cdr3_aa: CASSQTGGRSNEQYF
cdr3_nt: TGTGCCAGCAGTCAGACAGGGGGCAGGTCCAATGAGCAGTACTTC

v_call: TRBV12-3/TRBV12-4
j_call: TRBJ2-1
d_call: TRBD2
clone_size: .
cdr3_aa: CASSTPPGGALFF
cdr3_nt: TGTGCCAGCAGTACCCCTCCCGGGGGGGCCCTGTTCTTC

v_call: TRBV9
j_call: TRBJ2-5
d_call: .
clone_size: .
cdr3_aa: CASNHWGSAQETQYF
cdr3_nt: TGTGCCAGCAACCACTGGGGCAGTGCCCAAGAGACCCAGTACTTC

v_call: TRBV6-2/TRBV6-3
j_call: TRBJ2-1
d_call: .
clone_size: .
cdr3_aa: CASSQGHEQFF
cdr3_nt: TGTGCCAGCAGTCAGGGCCATGAGCAGTTCTTC

v_call: TRBV5-1
j_call: TRBJ1-6
d_call: .
clone_size: .
cdr3_aa: CASSLAGQAYSPPHF
cdr3_nt: TGCGCCAGCAGCTTGGCCGGCCAGGCATATTCACCCCCCCACTTT

v_call: TRBV20-1
j_call: TRBJ2-1
d_call: TRBD2
clone_size: .
cdr3_aa: CSASPSFGEGPYNEQFF
cdr3_nt: TGCAGTGCTAGCCCCTCGTTCGGGGAGGGCCCCTACAATGAGCAGTTCTTC

v_call: TRBV6-2/TRBV6-3
j_call: TRBJ1-2
d_call: .
clone_size: .
cdr3_aa: CASSTSRGIYYGYTF
cdr3_nt: TGTGCCAGCAGCACCTCCAGGGGTATCTACTATGGCTACACCTTC

v_call: TRBV5-5
j_call: TRBJ1-4
d_call: .
clone_size: .
cdr3_aa: CASSPARGTNEKLFF
cdr3_nt: TGTGCCAGCAGCCCCGCCCGAGGGACTAATGAAAAACTGTTTTTT

v_call: TRBV5-1
j_call: TRBJ2-7
d_call: .
clone_size: few
cdr3_aa: CASSLGPENEQYF
cdr3_nt: TGCGCCAGCAGCTTGGGGCCGGAAAACGAGCAGTACTTC

v_call: TRBV29-1
j_call: TRBJ1-2
d_call: .
clone_size: .
cdr3_aa: CSVDGQGSGSLYGYTF
cdr3_nt: TGCAGCGTTGACGGTCAGGGGAGCGGGAGCCTCTATGGCTACACCTTC

v_call: TRBV5-1
j_call: TRBJ2-1
d_call: .
clone_size: .
cdr3_aa: CASSGGAPSSYNEQFF
cdr3_nt: TGCGCCAGCAGCGGGGGGGCCCCGAGCTCCTACAATGAGCAGTTCTTC

v_call: TRBV4-1
j_call: TRBJ1-2
d_call: .
clone_size: .
cdr3_aa: CASSQQTGFYGYTF
cdr3_nt: TGCGCCAGCAGCCAGCAGACAGGATTCTATGGCTACACCTTC

v_call: TRBV5-1
j_call: TRBJ2-7
d_call: .
clone_size: .
cdr3_aa: CASSLDPAYEQYF
cdr3_nt: TGCGCCAGCAGCTTGGACCCAGCCTACGAGCAGTACTTC

v_call: TRBV29-1
j_call: TRBJ1-2
d_call: .
clone_size: few
cdr3_aa: CSVAGRANYGYTF
cdr3_nt: TGCAGCGTGGCGGGACGGGCTAACTATGGCTACACCTTC

v_call: TRBV27
j_call: TRBJ2-7
d_call: .
clone_size: few
cdr3_aa: CASRDSRGAYEQYF
cdr3_nt: TGTGCCAGCAGGGACAGCCGAGGGGCGTACGAGCAGTACTTC

v_call: TRBV12-3/TRBV12-4
j_call: TRBJ1-2
d_call: TRBD1
clone_size: few
cdr3_aa: CASSQPGQTYGYTF
cdr3_nt: TGTGCCAGCAGTCAGCCGGGACAGACCTATGGCTACACCTTC

v_call: TRBV20-1
j_call: TRBJ1-2
d_call: .
clone_size: .
cdr3_aa: CSARDLKGSSYGHTF
cdr3_nt: TGCAGTGCTAGAGATCTGAAGGGTTCCAGCTATGGCCACACCTTC

v_call: TRBV24-1
j_call: TRBJ2-4
d_call: TRBD1
clone_size: .
cdr3_aa: CATSDRTGGHIQYF
cdr3_nt: TGTGCCACCAGTGATCGGACAGGGGGCCACATTCAGTACTTC

v_call: TRBV5-5
j_call: TRBJ1-2
d_call: .
clone_size: .
cdr3_aa: CASNSDLNYGYTF
cdr3_nt: TGTGCCAGCAACTCGGACCTAAACTATGGCTACACCTTC

v_call: TRBV20-1
j_call: TRBJ2-1
d_call: .
clone_size: few
cdr3_aa: CSAEDRSYNEQFF
cdr3_nt: TGCAGTGCTGAGGACCGCTCCTACAATGAGCAGTTCTTC

v_call: TRBV5-1
j_call: TRBJ1-1
d_call: .
clone_size: few
cdr3_aa: CASSLGRSLHEAFF
cdr3_nt: TGCGCCAGCAGCTTAGGCCGCAGCCTGCATGAAGCTTTCTTT

v_call: TRBV5-1
j_call: TRBJ2-5
d_call: .
clone_size: few
cdr3_aa: CASSSTSLETQYF
cdr3_nt: TGCGCCAGCAGCTCAACTAGTTTAGAGACCCAGTACTTC

v_call: TRBV6-6
j_call: TRBJ1-5
d_call: TRBD1
clone_size: few
cdr3_aa: CASSYGGQYSNQPQHF
cdr3_nt: TGTGCCAGCAGTTACGGGGGACAGTATAGCAATCAGCCCCAGCATTTT

v_call: TRBV12-5
j_call: TRBJ2-7
d_call: .
clone_size: .
cdr3_aa: CASGPSGTVGEQYF
cdr3_nt: TGTGCTAGTGGCCCCTCCGGGACTGTAGGGGAGCAGTACTTC

v_call: TRBV30
j_call: TRBJ2-1
d_call: .
clone_size: .
cdr3_aa: CAWGRGYNEQFF
cdr3_nt: TGTGCCTGGGGAAGGGGCTACAATGAGCAGTTCTTC

v_call: TRBV7-9
j_call: TRBJ1-2
d_call: TRBD1
clone_size: .
cdr3_aa: CASTGEDRVGGYTF
cdr3_nt: TGTGCCAGTACCGGGGAAGACAGGGTTGGAGGCTACACCTTC

v_call: TRBV7-8
j_call: TRBJ2-7
d_call: TRBD1
clone_size: .
cdr3_aa: CASSLVLDRGYEQYF
cdr3_nt: TGTGCCAGCAGCTTAGTTCTCGACAGGGGTTACGAGCAGTACTTC

v_call: TRBV5-1
j_call: TRBJ2-5
d_call: .
clone_size: .
cdr3_aa: CASRGSRQEAQYF
cdr3_nt: TGCGCCAGCAGGGGTAGTCGGCAAGAGGCCCAGTACTTC

v_call: TRBV5-1
j_call: TRBJ1-1
d_call: .
clone_size: .
cdr3_aa: CASSWGTLNTEAFF
cdr3_nt: TGCGCCAGCAGCTGGGGGACCTTGAACACTGAAGCTTTCTTT

v_call: TRBV6-1
j_call: TRBJ1-2
d_call: .
clone_size: few
cdr3_aa: CASSDTNYGYTF
cdr3_nt: TGTGCCAGCAGTGACACGAACTATGGCTACACCTTC